These T cell receptor beta chains were read from a single sample in a study of CD8+ T cells in alopecia areata. Sequencing used immunoSEQ multiplex PCR; TCRdb keeps in-frame clones, though not all of them. The sample contains 150,000 to 200,000 clones, roughly 70% of which appear only once. The sample consisted of CD8+ T cells sorted from blood, taken at week 0. These TCRs come from a human donor with alopecia areata. CDR3s include the opening cysteine and the closing phenylalanine or tryptophan. D genes are given only for firm matches. The size entry is marked missing in some rows and otherwise reads once, few, many or a size class.

size,V,D,J,DNA,CDR3
-,TRBV12-5,-,TRBJ1-5,TGTGCTAGTGGTTTGGATCCGCAGTATAGCAATCAGCCCCAGCATTTT,CASGLDPQYSNQPQHF
-,TRBV7-9,-,TRBJ2-3,TGTGCCAGCAGCTTATCAAGGGGGAGGACCACAGATACGCAGTATTTT,CASSLSRGRTTDTQYF
-,TRBV4-1,TRBD1,TRBJ1-4,TGCGCCAGCAGCCAACGGGACAGGGGTGGGGAAAAACTGTTTTTT,CASSQRDRGGEKLFF
-,TRBV5-1,-,TRBJ2-3,TGCGCCAGCAGCCGAGGGGGGAGCACAGATACGCAGTATTTT,CASSRGGSTDTQYF
-,TRBV5-1,TRBD2,TRBJ2-2,TGCGCCAGCAGCAAGGGACTAGCGGGGGCGAACACCGGGGAGCTGTTTTTT,CASSKGLAGANTGELFF
-,TRBV5-1,-,TRBJ2-2,TGCGCCAGCAGCCTCCTACCCGGGGAGCTGTTTTTT,CASSLLPGELFF
few,TRBV2,-,TRBJ2-1,TGTGCCAGCAGCATAACAGGGAGCAATGAGCAGTTCTTC,CASSITGSNEQFF
-,TRBV23-1,-,TRBJ1-5,TGCGCCAGCAGTCAATGGGGAATCAAACAGCCCCAGCATTTT,CASSQWGIKQPQHF
-,TRBV14,-,TRBJ2-1,TGTGCCAGCAGCCTTTCCTGGGGGGACTACAATGAGCAGTTCTTC,CASSLSWGDYNEQFF
few,TRBV14,TRBD2,TRBJ2-2,TGTGCCAGCACCAACCGAGGCGCGGGGGGGCTGGTCGGGGAGCTGTTTTTT,CASTNRGAGGLVGELFF
few,TRBV6-1,TRBD1,TRBJ2-7,TGTGCCAGCAGTGAAGCCGAGACAGGGGGACACGAGCAGTACTTC,CASSEAETGGHEQYF
-,TRBV4-1,-,TRBJ1-1,TGCGCCAGCAGCCAACAGTTGAACACTGAAGCTTTCTTT,CASSQQLNTEAFF
-,TRBV15,TRBD1,TRBJ2-3,TGTGCCACCGCCGGGACAGGGCCGACAGATACGCAGTATTTT,CATAGTGPTDTQYF
many,TRBV9,-,TRBJ2-3,TGTGCCAGCAGCGTAGGGCGGGTCACAGATACGCAGTATTTT,CASSVGRVTDTQYF
-,TRBV6-5,-,TRBJ2-3,TGTGCCAGCAGTGAGGGGGGATACACAGATACGCAGTATTTT,CASSEGGYTDTQYF